Presented here are 20 T cell receptor beta chains from one specimen sequenced in a study of blood T cell repertoires in COVID-19. Profiled with immunoSEQ multiplex PCR; TCRdb holds only in-frame clones, not every one. The sample contains about 73,000 clones, 90% of which appear only once. Source material: peripheral blood. These receptors all come from a woman between 18 and 29 years old with acute or convalescent COVID-19.

This rearrangement joins TRBV3-1 (or the pseudogene TRBV3-2) to TRBJ1-2; the D gene is possibly TRBD1 (6 bases). Germline CDR1 is LGHDT and CDR2 is YNNKEL (reference sequence). This CDR3 has 15 amino acids. V lost 1 base and J 2 bases, leaving 11 bases between the germline ends. CDR3 protein: CASSQGRQDNYGYTF. The CDR3 DNA is TGTGCCAGCAGCCAAGGGAGACAGGACAACTATGGCTACACCTTC.

The CDR3 is CASSYFGQTALRETQYF. CDR3 sequence (DNA): TGTGCCAGCAGTTACTTCGGCCAGACAGCCCTCCGGGAGACCCAGTACTTC. The chain carries TRBV6-2 or TRBV6-3 and TRBJ2-5; the D gene is possibly TRBD1 (5 bases). Between the trimmed V and J ends, which lost 1 base and 5 bases, there was a span of 20 bases. The CDR3 sequence is 17 residues long. Germline CDR1 reads MNHEY; CDR2 reads SVGEGT.

This clone came up once. The rearrangement uses TRBV27 and TRBJ1-6; 8 nucleotides align to TRBD1. Trimming at V came to 4 bases and at J to 10 bases, leaving 6 bases not matched to a gene. The CDR3 runs to 14 residues. CDR1 MNHEY and CDR2 SMNVEV come from the germline V gene (reference sequence). The CDR3 DNA reads as TGTGCCAGCAGTTCTGGACAGGGTTGGTCACCCCTCCACTTT. It is translated as CASSSGQGWSPLHF.

The chain employs TRBV7-2 and TRBJ2-3, with a possible D match to TRBD2 (6 bases). CDR1 SGHTA and CDR2 FQGNSA come from the germline V gene. V was clipped by 5 bases and J by 5 bases, with 20 bases between them. This CDR3 contains 16 residues. DNA for the CDR3: TGTGCCAGCAGCGAGCAGGGCGGGGTGGGGGTAGATACGCAGTATTTT. Residues: CASSEQGGVGVDTQYF.

The gene calls are TRBV5-8 and TRBJ2-7; TRBD1 matches at 7 bases. Looked up from germline, CDR1 is SGHTS and CDR2 is YDEGEE. V lost 5 bases to trimming and J lost 0 bases; unmatched junction nucleotides: 8. The CDR3 spans 15 residues. The CDR3 sequence is CASSLGAGGSYEQYF. DNA of the CDR3: TGTGCCAGCAGTCTTGGGGCAGGGGGCTCCTACGAGCAGTACTTC.

V usage is TRBV10-2 and J usage is TRBJ1-2; 9 bases line up with TRBD1. V lost 7 bases to trimming and J lost 7 bases; unmatched junction nucleotides: 10. CDR1 and CDR2 (germline): WSHSY, SAAADI. The CDR3 contains 14 residues. The CDR3 DNA is TGCGCCAGCACCGAGTCCGGGACAGGGACTGGCTACACCTTC. Translation gives CASTESGTGTGYTF.

This rearrangement joins TRBV6-1 to TRBJ1-6; D possibly corresponds to TRBD1 (5 bases). The CDR3 contains 15 residues. Germline CDR1 and CDR2: MNHNS and SASEGT. V was cut by 1 base and J by 9 bases, with 13 bases left in between. CDR3 sequence: CASSEEGAFPSPLHF. The CDR3 bases are TGTGCCAGCAGTGAAGAAGGGGCATTCCCTTCACCCCTCCACTTT.

The chain uses TRBV4-1 and TRBJ1-4; no clear D gene. CDR3 length equals 12 residues. Trimming removed 0 bases at V and 10 bases at J, with 6 bases between. CDR1 is MGHRA and CDR2 is YSYEKL in the germline V gene. CDR3 coding DNA: TGCGCCAGCAGCCAAGATCCCGTAAAACTGTTTTTT. Translated, it gives CASSQDPVKLFF.

The rearrangement links TRBV18 to TRBJ1-2; TRBD1 is a possible D gene (6 bases). The length of the CDR3 is 15 residues. The V gene lost 3 bases and the J gene lost 6 bases, with 17 bases spanning the gap. Germline V lookup: CDR1 KGHSH, CDR2 LQKENI. The CDR3 loop is CASSPLIGGKDGYTF. CDR3 sequence (DNA): TGTGCCAGCTCACCCTTGATTGGGGGCAAGGATGGCTACACCTTC.

This chain links TRBV13 with TRBJ1-3, with 9 bases that match TRBD1. CDR1 is PRHDT and CDR2 is FYEKMQ in the germline V gene (reference sequence). CDR3 length equals 17 residues. Trimming took 3 bases from V and 0 from J; bases not matched to a gene: 6. The CDR3 nucleotides are TGTGCCAGCAGCTTGGACAGGGGTGCAATCTCTGGAAACACCATATATTTT. It is translated as CASSLDRGAISGNTIYF.

The chain is built from TRBV29-1 and TRBJ1-1; D possibly corresponds to TRBD1 (6 bases). Germline V gene sequence: CDR1 SQVTM, CDR2 ANQGSEA. Trimming removed 5 bases at V and 5 bases at J, with 12 bases between. The CDR3 is made up of 12 amino acids. CDR3 protein: CSVLWGQTEAFF. The DNA of the CDR3 is TGCAGCGTTCTGTGGGGGCAGACTGAAGCTTTCTTT.

The J gene is TRBJ1-4, the V gene TRBV7-9; a possible D gene is TRBD1 (5 bases). Between the trimmed V and J ends, which lost 5 bases and 4 bases, there was a span of 11 bases. The germline V gene encodes CDR1 SEHNR and CDR2 FQNEAQ (reference sequence). This CDR3 contains 14 residues. The CDR3 loop is CASSQGGGNEKLFF. The CDR3 nucleotides are TGTGCCAGCAGCCAAGGCGGGGGTAATGAAAAACTGTTTTTT.

The rearrangement links TRBV18 to TRBJ2-1, with 7 bases aligning to TRBD2. V dropped 3 bases and J dropped 6; count of bases not matched to a gene: 14. This CDR3 has 17 residues. From germline, CDR1 is KGHSH and CDR2 LQKENI. The DNA for the CDR3 is TGTGCCAGCTCACCTAATAATGTTCGTAGCGGGTCCAATGAGCAGTTCTTC. Amino acid sequence: CASSPNNVRSGSNEQFF.

J is TRBJ2-7 and V is TRBV20-1; no firm D call. From germline, CDR1 is DFQATT and CDR2 SNEGSKA (reference sequence). V was clipped by 4 bases and J by 4 bases, with 8 bases between them. CDR3 size: 11 residues. The DNA for the CDR3 is TGCAGTGCTACCCAGGCGTACGAGCAGTACTTC. This gives the protein CSATQAYEQYF.

The chain links TRBV7-2 to TRBJ2-2, with D possibly TRBD2 on 6 matching bases. Germline CDR1 SGHTA, CDR2 FQGNSA. V shed 1 base and J shed 5 bases, with 11 bases lying between them. This CDR3 is 15 amino acids long. DNA of the CDR3: TGTGCCAGCAGCTTAGGTGGTAGCGGAACCGGGGAGCTGTTTTTT. Residues: CASSLGGSGTGELFF.

The sample holds one count of this clone. The genes are TRBV28 and TRBJ2-7, with D possibly being TRBD2 (7 bases). This CDR3 is 15 amino acids long. V dropped 8 bases and J dropped 2 bases, with 19 bases sitting between them. The germline CDR1 and CDR2 sequences are MDHEN and SYDVKM. In nucleotides, the CDR3 is TGTGCCAGCGGACTCAGGGCGGGGGCGCCCTACGAGCAGTACTTC. Residues: CASGLRAGAPYEQYF.

The chain combines TRBV6-1 with TRBJ1-4; the D is unclear. The CDR3 has 14 residues. Germline V gene lookup returns CDR1 MNHNS and CDR2 SASEGT. The V end lost 2 bases, the J end lost 7 bases, and 11 bases lay between the germline ends. Here the CDR3 DNA reads TGTGCCAGCAGTGAATTCCTCCGGGGTGAAAAACTGTTTTTT. It specifies CASSEFLRGEKLFF.

In DNA, the CDR3 is TGCGCCAGCAGCCCAGACAGGGCCTCCTACTATGGCTACACCTTC. Translating gives CASSPDRASYYGYTF. The chain employs TRBV5-1 and TRBJ1-2; TRBD1 aligns across 7 bases. Germline V gene sequence: CDR1 SGHRS, CDR2 YFSETQ. J was trimmed by 3 bases and V by 4 bases; bases with no gene match: 9. This CDR3 spans 15 amino acids.

The rearrangement links TRBV30 to TRBJ1-4; D not certain. Trimming pared 0 bases from V and 8 bases from J, leaving 13 bases between. Germline V gene data show CDR1 as GTSNPN and CDR2 as SVGIG (reference sequence). The CDR3 contains 14 residues. CDR3 region: CAWSVKGVDEKLFF. CDR3 DNA: TGTGCCTGGAGTGTAAAGGGAGTGGACGAAAAACTGTTTTTT.

This rearrangement joins TRBV4-1 to TRBJ2-3; maybe TRBD2 (5 bases). Trimming removed 0 bases at V and 0 bases at J, with 10 bases between. CDR3 length equals 16 residues. Per the germline V gene, CDR1 is MGHRA and CDR2 is YSYEKL. The CDR3 coding sequence is TGCGCCAGCAGCCAAGAACCTCCGGGGAGCACAGATACGCAGTATTTT. Residues: CASSQEPPGSTDTQYF.